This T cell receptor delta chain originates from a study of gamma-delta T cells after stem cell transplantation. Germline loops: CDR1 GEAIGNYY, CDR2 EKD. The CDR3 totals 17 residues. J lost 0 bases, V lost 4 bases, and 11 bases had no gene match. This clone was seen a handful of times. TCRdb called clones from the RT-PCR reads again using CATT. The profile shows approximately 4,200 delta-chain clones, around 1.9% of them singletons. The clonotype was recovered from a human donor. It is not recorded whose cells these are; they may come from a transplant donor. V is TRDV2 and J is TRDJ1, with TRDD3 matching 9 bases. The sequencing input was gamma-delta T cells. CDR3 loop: CACDILGDPEDTDKLIF. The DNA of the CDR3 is TGTGCCTGTGATATACTGGGGGACCCCGAGGACACCGATAAACTCATCTTT.